The 17 T cell receptor beta chains below were found in one sample sequenced in a study of neurological immune-mediated disorders. TCRdb used MiXCR to reprocess the 5' RACE reads, holding one entry per CDR3 protein. Of roughly 30,000 distinct CDR3 sequences in the sample, 5% to 8% were seen once. The sequenced sample consisted of PBMCs. These receptors came from a woman aged 45-65 years in good health.

In its sample, this clonotype was seen many times. The CDR3 sequence is CASSFPDRYEQYF. CDR3 in DNA: TGTGCCAGCAGCTTTCCAGACCGCTACGAGCAGTACTTC. J is TRBJ2-7 and V is TRBV7-2; unclear D gene. Germline CDR1 reads SGHTA; CDR2 reads FQGNSA. Trimming pared 3 bases from V and 3 bases from J, leaving 9 bases between. This CDR3 comprises 13 residues.

This clonotype was seen at least ten times. The chain employs TRBV7-2 and TRBJ2-3, with D perhaps given as TRBD1 or TRBD2 (5 bases each). Germline V CDR1 and CDR2: SGHTA, FQGNSA. V was cut by 1 base and J by 5 bases, with 13 bases left in between. The CDR3 consists of 15 residues. In DNA form, the CDR3 reads TGTGCCAGCAGCTTAGTATGGGGTGGGGGAGATACGCAGTATTTT. Encoded protein: CASSLVWGGGDTQYF.

This clonotype was counted ten times or more. The chain has TRBV14 and TRBJ2-1; D gene ambiguous. The germline V gene encodes CDR1 SGHDN and CDR2 FVKESK. The CDR3 length is 12 residues. Trimming cost V 0 bases and J 15 bases, with 12 bases left between them. The CDR3 loop is CASSQEGRRWFF. The CDR3, as DNA: TGTGCCAGCAGCCAAGAAGGCAGGAGATGGTTCTTC.

This clonotype was seen at least ten times. This rearrangement joins TRBV29-1 to TRBJ2-5; D not resolved. CDR3 length: 14 residues. CDR1 is SQVTM, CDR2 ANQGSEA, per germline. Trimming took off 7 bases at V and 4 bases at J, with 19 bases between the two ends. CDR3 nucleotide sequence: TGCAGCGGCCTCAAGACTCGAGGAAGAGAGACCCAGTACTTC. Its translation is CSGLKTRGRETQYF.

At least ten counts were recorded for this clonotype. This chain links TRBV10-3 with TRBJ2-2; TRBD2 aligns across 13 bases. CDR1 is ENHRY, CDR2 SYGVKD, per germline. V lost 8 bases and J lost 5; bases outside the gene matches: 8. The CDR3 spans 16 residues. CDR3 loop: CAIRNPGLAGTGELFF. The CDR3 DNA reads TGTGCCATCCGAAACCCGGGACTAGCGGGAACCGGGGAGCTGTTTTTT.

The sample holds many counts of this clonotype. The chain is built from TRBV15 and TRBJ2-2, with D uncertain. The CDR3 runs 14 residues. Between the trimmed V and J ends, which lost 1 base and 3 bases, there was a span of 6 bases. CDR1 is LNHNV and CDR2 is YYDKDF in the germline V gene (reference sequence). The CDR3 sequence: CATSRARYTGELFF. In nucleotides, the CDR3 is TGTGCCACCAGCAGAGCTAGGTACACCGGGGAGCTGTTTTTT.

The V and J genes are TRBV19 and TRBJ2-3; D is uncertain. Trimming pared 6 bases from V and 11 bases from J, leaving 12 bases between. CDR1 and CDR2 from the germline V gene are LNHDA and SQIVND (reference sequence). The CDR3 covers 11 residues. CDR3 bases: TGTGCCAGTAGAACATACGAGGAGCAGTATTTT. Encoded protein: CASRTYEEQYF.

This clonotype has at least ten counts. The genes are TRBV20-1 and TRBJ2-1; 7 nucleotides line up with TRBD2. Per germline, CDR1 DFQATT and CDR2 SNEGSKA (reference sequence). The CDR3 covers 15 residues. J lost 13 bases, V lost 0 bases, and 15 bases had no gene match. DNA of the CDR3: TGCAGTGCTAGAGATGTTGCTAGCGGAGGAGGTACCCAGTTCTTC. Translating it yields CSARDVASGGGTQFF.

This clonotype was seen ten or more times. This chain uses TRBV29-1 with TRBJ2-7; D gene unclear. Germline CDR1 is SQVTM and CDR2 is ANQGSEA. This CDR3 contains 10 residues. Deletions cut 6 bases from V and 6 bases from J, with 9 bases between. CDR3 nucleotides: TGCAGCGTCTGGACGGTCGAGCAGTACTTC. This codes for CSVWTVEQYF.

This clonotype was found many times. The genes are TRBV7-2 and TRBJ2-2; 10 bases match TRBD2. With V trimmed by 3 bases and J by 2 bases, 3 bases remained unmatched. The germline CDR1 and CDR2 sequences are SGHTA and FQGNSA. This CDR3 is 16 amino acids long. The DNA for the CDR3 is TGTGCCAGCAGCTTGACTAGCGGGTCCAACACCGGGGAGCTGTTTTTT. It encodes CASSLTSGSNTGELFF.

At least ten counts were recorded for this clonotype. The CDR3 bases are TGTGCCATCAGTAAGGACAGGGGGTCCTACGAGCAGTACTTC. Translating it yields CAISKDRGSYEQYF. V is TRBV10-3 and J is TRBJ2-7; 10 nucleotides align to TRBD1. The V and J ends lost 5 bases and 1 base, in that order; junction bases with no gene match: 2. Germline lookup yields CDR1 ENHRY and CDR2 SYGVKD. The CDR3 has 14 residues.

This clonotype has at least ten counts. The rearrangement links TRBV12-3 or TRBV12-4 to TRBJ1-2, with 9 bases matching TRBD1. V was pared by 6 bases and J by 0 bases, with 5 bases of the junction left unmatched. This CDR3 is 15 amino acids long. CDR3 in DNA: TGTGCCAGCAGGGGACAGGGAGAGTCTAACTATGGCTACACCTTC. Translation gives CASRGQGESNYGYTF.

There are many counts of this clonotype. CDR3 nucleotides: TGTGCCAGCAGCCCCAATTATAGCAATCAGCCCCAGCATTTT. The encoded protein is CASSPNYSNQPQHF. This chain joins TRBV7-9 and TRBJ1-5; D call uncertain. The CDR3 contains 14 residues. In germline, CDR1 is SEHNR, CDR2 FQNEAQ (reference sequence). V lost 5 bases and J lost 0, with 8 bases in between.

This clonotype was recorded at least ten times. V and J are TRBV20-1 and TRBJ1-4; D is possibly TRBD1 (5 bases). V was pared by 4 bases and J by 0 bases, with 12 bases between. Germline V gene lookup returns CDR1 DFQATT and CDR2 SNEGSKA (reference sequence). CDR3 size: 15 residues. The CDR3 here is CSATIDSATNEKLFF. CDR3 sequence (DNA): TGCAGTGCTACAATTGACAGCGCAACTAATGAAAAACTGTTTTTT.

This clonotype was detected ten times or more. The rearrangement uses TRBV12-3 or TRBV12-4 and TRBJ1-5, with 7 bases fitting TRBD1. V lost 2 bases to trimming and J lost 7 bases; unmatched junction nucleotides: 11. There are 16 residues in the CDR3. The CDR3 coding sequence is TGTGCCAGCAGTTTACCCGGGACAGTAAACGGCCAGCCCCAGCATTTT. Amino acid sequence: CASSLPGTVNGQPQHF.

This clonotype was recorded at least ten times. J is TRBJ1-2 and V is TRBV29-1; D ambiguous. The V end lost 0 bases, the J end lost 8 bases, and 1 base lay between the germline ends. Germline-derived CDR1 and CDR2 are SQVTM and ANQGSEA. CDR3 length: 9 residues. CDR3 in DNA: TGCAGCGTTGAAGAAGGCTACACCTTC. Residues: CSVEEGYTF. Supplemented by reference TRBV29-1 and TRBJ1-2, the full variable domain reads SAVISQKPSRDICQRGTSLTIQCQVDSQVTMMFWYRQQPGQSLTLIATANQGSEATYESGFVIDKFPISRPNLTFSTLTVSNMSPEDSSIYLCSVEEGYTFGSGTRLTVV.

This clonotype was observed at least ten times. The V gene is TRBV5-1, the J gene TRBJ2-3, with 7 positions matching TRBD1. From germline, CDR1 is SGHRS and CDR2 YFSETQ. V dropped 4 bases and J dropped 2; count of bases not matched to a gene: 4. The CDR3 spans 14 residues. CDR3 nucleotides: TGCGCCAGCAGCCCCGGACAGGCCACAGATACGCAGTATTTT. Encoded protein: CASSPGQATDTQYF. Filled out from reference TRBV5-1 and TRBJ2-3, the complete variable domain reads KAGVTQTPRYLIKTRGQQVTLSCSPISGHRSVSWYQQTPGQGLQFLFEYFSETQRNKGNFPGRFSGRQFSNSRSEMNVSTLELGDSALYLCASSPGQATDTQYFGPGTRLTVL.